This TCR beta chain appears in the sequencing data of a study of blood T cell repertoires in COVID-19. Study-wide background: Samples came from the United States, Italy and Spain, spanning acute and convalescent COVID-19. Sources were T cells, B-cell-depleted T cells, or PBMCs; the material itself was cDNA or gDNA.

This clone was detected only a few times. Measured with immunoSEQ multiplex PCR; TCRdb has only the in-frame clones, and not every one. The table includes about 100,000 clones, approximately 93% detected once. Looked up from germline, CDR1 is SGHRS and CDR2 is YFSETQ. V was cut by 5 bases and J by 0 bases, with 27 bases left in between. The CDR3 consists of 20 residues. Sequenced: peripheral blood. This receptor was taken from a middle-aged man with active COVID-19. The gene calls are TRBV5-1 and TRBJ1-5; a weak D match, TRBD1 (6 bases). The CDR3 bases are TGCGCCAGCAGATCTGCGAAGTCAAGGGGGATACAGCTTAGCAATCAGCCCCAGCATTTT. Translating gives CASRSAKSRGIQLSNQPQHF.